This T cell receptor beta chain was identified in a study of CD8 T cells in ankylosing spondylitis. Study results and limitations: Seemingly characteristic of ankylosing spondylitis blood was a TCR beta motif consisting of about 8 highly homologous variants.

TCRdb re-called the 5' RACE reads with MiXCR, one entry per CDR3 protein. The sample includes fewer than 450,000 distinct CDR3 sequences, 17% of them seen just once. This clonotype has more than one count but fewer than ten. Its antigen remains unidentified. This receptor was identified in a male donor with ankylosing spondylitis. Sequenced: blood, either unsorted or a sorted T cell fraction (not recorded which).

CDR3 in amino acids: CASTDAGSSYEQYF. In nucleotides, the CDR3 is TGTGCCAGCACCGATGCGGGTAGTTCCTACGAGCAGTACTTC. This rearrangement joins TRBV2 to TRBJ2-7, with a possible D match to TRBD2 (5 bases). The CDR3 runs to 14 residues. Trimming took off 7 bases at V and 1 base at J, with 14 bases between the two ends. Germline CDR1 and CDR2: SNHLY and FYNNEI.